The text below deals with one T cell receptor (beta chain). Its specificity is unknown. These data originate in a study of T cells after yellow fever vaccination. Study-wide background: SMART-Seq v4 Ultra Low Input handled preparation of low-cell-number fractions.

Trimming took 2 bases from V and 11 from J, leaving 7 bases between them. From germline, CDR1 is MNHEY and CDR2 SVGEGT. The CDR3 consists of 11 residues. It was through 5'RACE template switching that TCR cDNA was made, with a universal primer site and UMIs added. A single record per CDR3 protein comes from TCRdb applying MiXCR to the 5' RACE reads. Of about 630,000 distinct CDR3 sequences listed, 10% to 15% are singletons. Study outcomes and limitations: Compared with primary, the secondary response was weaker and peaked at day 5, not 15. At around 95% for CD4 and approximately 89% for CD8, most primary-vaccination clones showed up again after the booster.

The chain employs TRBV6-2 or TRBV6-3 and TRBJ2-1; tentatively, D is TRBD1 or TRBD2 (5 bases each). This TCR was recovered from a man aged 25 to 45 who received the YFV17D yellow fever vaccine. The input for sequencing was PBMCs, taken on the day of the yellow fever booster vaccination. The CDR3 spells CASSYGDQQFF. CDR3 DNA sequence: TGTGCCAGCAGTTACGGGGACCAGCAGTTCTTC.